This T cell receptor (beta chain) stems from a study of control samples from healthy donors and cancer patients. The repertoire was sequenced with immunoSEQ multiplex PCR; TCRdb's copy has only in-frame clones and lacks some. Of fewer than 200,000 clones listed, over 80% were seen once; the top ten hold about 1.5%. V shed 4 bases and J 4 bases; nucleotides not matched to a gene: 7. The CDR3 has 15 residues. CDR1 is SGHAT and CDR2 is FQNNGV in the germline V gene. The chain links TRBV11-2 to TRBJ1-2; 9 positions match TRBD1. Material: blood. The clonotype was recovered from a man between 18 and 35 years old in good health. CDR3 bases: TGTGCCAGCAGCTGGGGACAGGGCCCCTCCTATGGCTACACCTTC. Its protein is CASSWGQGPSYGYTF.